What follows describes a single T cell receptor (beta chain). The sample is drawn from a study of blood T cell repertoires in COVID-19. Study-wide context: Sample material is recorded as cDNA or gDNA derived from T cells, B-cell-depleted T cells, or PBMCs.

CDR1 is SNHLY and CDR2 is FYNNEI in the germline V gene. Trimming removed 8 bases from V and 4 bases from J; junction bases left unmatched: 2. The CDR3 sequence is 13 residues long. Authors' analysis steps: Reference gene primer amplification gave nucleated cell count estimates. This table comes from immunoSEQ multiplex PCR, and its TCRdb copy is limited to in-frame clones, with some not included. From that table come the V and J calls and clone size; the DNA was used to work out D and trimming. This repertoire shows 50,000 to 75,000 clones, about 84% found once; its top ten account for 5.5% to 7.5%.

Material for sequencing was peripheral blood. The V and J genes are TRBV2 and TRBJ1-6; 7 bases are shared with TRBD1. The sequence was collected from a man aged 55 to 70 with acute or convalescent COVID-19. The CDR3 reads CASGGQYNSPLHF. The CDR3 DNA reads as TGTGCCAGCGGGGGACAGTATAATTCACCCCTCCACTTT.